Shown below are 30 T cell receptor beta chains from a single sample sequenced in a study of T-cell memory formation after mild COVID-19. Using its own MiXCR run on the 5' RACE reads, TCRdb lists one record per CDR3 protein. The table has about 300,000 distinct CDR3 sequences, just under 20% seen once; the top ten hold over 20%. The specimen sequenced was PBMCs or a T cell subset sorted from them (not recorded which). The receptor source for this set is a man aged 18 to 29 who had mild COVID-19 (a few samples of this study predate the infection). Cell type and time point are not known.

With respect to this clonotype: With a far larger clone one base away, a read error is the likely cause. The genes are TRBV12-3 or TRBV12-4 and TRBJ1-1; D is undetermined. The CDR3 spans 13 residues. V lost 2 bases and J lost 1, with 5 bases in between. The CDR3 here is CASSLHGNTEAFF. The CDR3 DNA reads as TGTGCCAGCAGTTTACACGGGAACACTGAAGCTTTCTTT.

The sample holds a few counts of this clonotype. The rearrangement joins TRBV7-8 to TRBJ2-7, with D uncertain. Germline lookup yields CDR1 SGHVS and CDR2 FQNEAQ. Trimming took off 1 base at V and 1 base at J, with 14 bases between the two ends. The CDR3 extends over 16 amino acids. The CDR3 protein is CASSLGWAGSSYEQYV. CDR3 coding DNA: TGTGCCAGCAGCTTAGGGTGGGCTGGCTCATCCTACGAGCAGTACGTC.

This clonotype has more than one count but fewer than ten. The V gene is TRBV6-2 or TRBV6-3, the J gene TRBJ2-3, with D unresolved. The CDR3 runs to 15 residues. The germline CDR1 and CDR2 sequences are MNHEY and SVGEGT. V was cut by 0 bases and J by 2 bases, with 9 bases left in between. In DNA form, the CDR3 reads TGTGCCAGCAGTTACTCTCCCTCTGACACAGATACGCAGTATTTT. This gives the protein CASSYSPSDTDTQYF.

The chain is built from TRBV7-2 and TRBJ1-2; tentative D call: TRBD1 (5 bases). Trimming took 5 bases from V and 2 from J, leaving 15 bases between them. The CDR3 is made up of 15 amino acids. The germline CDR1 and CDR2 sequences are SGHTA and FQGNSA. The DNA of the CDR3 is TGTGCCAGCAGCCTCATGCCCGGGGGGAACTATGGCTACACCTTC. It specifies CASSLMPGGNYGYTF.

This clonotype was detected a few times. This chain uses TRBV11-2 with TRBJ2-5; 10 nucleotides match TRBD1. The V and J ends lost 4 bases and 4 bases, in that order; junction bases with no gene match: 6. Germline V gives CDR1 SGHAT, CDR2 FQNNGV. This CDR3 contains 15 residues. CDR3 region: CASSWGQGWLETQYF. The CDR3, as DNA: TGTGCCAGCAGCTGGGGACAGGGGTGGCTAGAGACCCAGTACTTC.

The chain combines TRBV6-5 with TRBJ1-6, with 7 bases aligning to TRBD1. This CDR3 is 14 amino acids long. V lost 4 bases and J lost 7; bases outside the gene matches: 4. Germline V gene sequence: CDR1 MNHEY, CDR2 SVGAGI. The CDR3 spells CASSFSRGNSPLHF. Written as DNA, the CDR3 is TGTGCCAGCAGTTTCTCCAGGGGGAATTCACCCCTCCACTTT.

This clonotype was seen only a few times. The chain recombines TRBV27 with TRBJ1-2; no definite D call. CDR3 length equals 13 residues. Germline V lookup: CDR1 MNHEY, CDR2 SMNVEV (reference sequence). Deletions cut 5 bases from V and 3 bases from J, with 10 bases between. In DNA, the CDR3 is TGTGCCAGCAGTAATCGACGGGACTATGGCTACACCTTC. Amino acids: CASSNRRDYGYTF.

The genes are TRBV7-9 and TRBJ1-6; D not resolved. The CDR3 is made up of 16 amino acids. Trimming pared 3 bases from V and 0 bases from J, leaving 9 bases between. Germline V lookup: CDR1 SEHNR, CDR2 FQNEAQ (reference sequence). The CDR3 DNA reads TGTGCCAGCAGCTTTGGTCAGACCTCCTATAATTCACCCCTCCACTTT. It is translated as CASSFGQTSYNSPLHF.

This clonotype was picked up many times. V and J are TRBV11-2 and TRBJ2-3, with 8 bases fitting TRBD2. Per the germline V gene, CDR1 is SGHAT and CDR2 is FQNNGV. J lost 0 bases, V lost 5 bases, and 10 bases had no gene match. The CDR3 is 17 residues long. This chain's CDR3 is CASSPFPGGSSTDTQYF. As DNA, the CDR3 is TGTGCCAGCAGCCCTTTTCCGGGGGGGTCTAGCACAGATACGCAGTATTTT. The full variable domain, with the rest looked up from reference TRBV11-2 and TRBJ2-3, is EAGVAQSPRYKIIEKRQSVAFWCNPISGHATLYWYQQILGQGPKLLIQFQNNGVVDDSQLPKDRFSAERLKGVDSTLKIQPAKLEDSAVYLCASSPFPGGSSTDTQYFGPGTRLTVL.

As concerns this clonotype: A much larger clonotype is one base distant, so this may be a read error. The V and J genes are TRBV7-2 and TRBJ1-5; D is unresolved. From germline, CDR1 is SGHTA and CDR2 FQGNSA. The V gene lost 3 bases and the J gene lost 3 bases, with 3 bases spanning the gap. CDR3 length: 12 residues. In DNA form, the CDR3 reads TGTGCCAGCAGCTTCAACAATCAGCCCCAGCATTTT. Translated: CASSFNNQPQHF.

This clonotype was counted between two and nine times. V and J are TRBV18 and TRBJ1-2; weak D call: TRBD1 (5 bases). There are 14 residues in the CDR3. Trimming took off 2 bases at V and 8 bases at J, with 15 bases between the two ends. Germline values: CDR1 KGHSH, CDR2 LQKENI. CDR3 residues: CASSPETAVVGYTF. The CDR3 DNA sequence: TGTGCCAGCTCACCAGAGACAGCCGTTGTAGGCTACACCTTC. Together with reference TRBV18 and TRBJ1-2, the CDR3 gives the full variable domain: NAGVMQNPRHLVRRRGQEARLRCSPMKGHSHVYWYRQLPEEGLKFMVYLQKENIIDESGMPKERFSAEFPKEGPSILRIQQVVRGDSAAYFCASSPETAVVGYTFGSGTRLTVV.

This clonotype was observed many times. The chain is built from TRBV7-9 and TRBJ2-7; D may correspond to TRBD1 or TRBD2 (5 bases each). This CDR3 region has 14 residues. The germline V and J ends were trimmed by 6 bases and 0 bases, with 12 bases remaining between them. Germline V gene data show CDR1 as SEHNR and CDR2 as FQNEAQ (reference sequence). The CDR3 sequence: CASSPGTVSYEQYF. Here the CDR3 DNA reads TGTGCCAGCAGTCCAGGGACGGTCTCCTACGAGCAGTACTTC.

This clonotype was observed a few times. The chain couples TRBV7-9 to TRBJ1-6; tentative D call: TRBD1 (6 bases). Germline values: CDR1 SEHNR, CDR2 FQNEAQ (reference sequence). The V and J ends lost 5 bases and 10 bases respectively, with 12 bases between them. CDR3 length equals 13 residues. CDR3 sequence reads: CASSPRQESPLHF. The CDR3 nucleotides read TGTGCCAGCAGCCCCCGACAGGAGTCACCCCTCCACTTT.

This clonotype was observed a few times. V gene TRBV20-1 combines with J gene TRBJ2-7; D might be TRBD1 (5 bases). The germline V gene has CDR1 DFQATT and CDR2 SNEGSKA (reference sequence). This CDR3 has 16 amino acids. V was pared by 0 bases and J by 4 bases, with 19 bases between. CDR3 coding DNA: TGCAGTGCTAGAGATCCAAAACCAGGGTTATGGTACGAGCAGTACTTC. This codes for CSARDPKPGLWYEQYF.

This clonotype occurred many times. The chain employs TRBV5-1 and TRBJ2-3, with 8 bases lining up with TRBD2. The CDR3 consists of 15 residues. Germline CDR1 is SGHRS and CDR2 is YFSETQ. The ends lost 3 bases at V and 2 bases at J; junction bases unmatched: 5. The chain's CDR3 is CASSSTGGATDTQYF. The CDR3 nucleotides are TGCGCCAGCAGCTCCACCGGGGGGGCCACAGATACGCAGTATTTT.

This clonotype was picked up a small number of times. The chain combines TRBV11-3 with TRBJ1-1, with D unclear. Germline lookup yields CDR1 SGHNT and CDR2 YENEEA. CDR3 length: 13 amino acids. Deletions cut 0 bases from V and 5 bases from J, with 7 bases between. CDR3 amino acids: CASSLDEETEAFF. CDR3 DNA sequence: TGTGCCAGCAGCTTAGATGAGGAAACTGAAGCTTTCTTT. The full variable domain, in which reference TRBV11-3 and TRBJ1-1 provide the parts outside the CDR3, is EAGVVQSPRYKIIEKKQPVAFWCNPISGHNTLYWYLQNLGQGPELLIRYENEEAVDDSQLPKDRFSAERLKGVDSTLKIQPAELGDSAVYLCASSLDEETEAFFGQGTRLTVV.

This chain links TRBV7-9 with TRBJ1-2, with no clear D. Germline CDR1 SEHNR, CDR2 FQNEAQ (reference sequence). Trimming removed 3 bases from V and 8 bases from J, with 4 bases in between. This CDR3 has 10 amino acids. The CDR3 DNA follows: TGTGCCAGCAGCTTGGGGGGCTACACCTTC. This encodes CASSLGGYTF. Full variable domain (outside the CDR3, taken from reference TRBV7-9 and TRBJ1-2): DTGVSQNPRHKITKRGQNVTFRCDPISEHNRLYWYRQTLGQGPEFLTYFQNEAQLEKSRLLSDRFSAERPKGSFSTLEIQRTEQGDSAMYLCASSLGGYTFGSGTRLTVV.

V and J are TRBV7-2 and TRBJ2-3, with TRBD2 matching 13 bases. Germline CDR1 SGHTA, CDR2 FQGNSA. The CDR3 length is 18 residues. V was pared by 5 bases and J by 3 bases, with 11 bases of the junction left unmatched. The CDR3 DNA reads as TGTGCCAGCAGCGAACTAGCGGGGGGGCTTGGCGGTACAGATACGCAGTATTTT. Encoded protein: CASSELAGGLGGTDTQYF.

The chain recombines TRBV7-3 with TRBJ2-2, with D perhaps TRBD2 (8 bases). The CDR3 contains 16 residues. CDR1 SGHTA and CDR2 FQGTGA come from the germline V gene. V lost 2 bases and J lost 6, with 16 bases in between. The CDR3 nucleotides read TGTGCCAGCAGCTTAGTCGGGACTAGGGGGCCCGGGGAGCTGTTTTTT. Encoded protein: CASSLVGTRGPGELFF.

This chain joins TRBV11-2 and TRBJ2-5; TRBD1 matches at 12 bases. This CDR3 has 12 residues. The germline V gene has CDR1 SGHAT and CDR2 FQNNGV. This CDR3 reads CATGTGGDTQYF. CDR3 in DNA: TGTGCTACCGGGACAGGGGGCGATACCCAGTACTTC.

This clonotype was picked up many times. J is TRBJ2-7 and V is TRBV18; 7 nucleotides match TRBD1. Germline CDR1 KGHSH, CDR2 LQKENI. This CDR3 region has 14 residues. V trimming: 5 bases; J trimming: 3 bases; junction bases outside the gene matches: 7. The CDR3 nucleotides are TGTGCCAGCTCAGGCGACAGGGAGCTCTACGAGCAGTACTTC. It yields the protein CASSGDRELYEQYF.

The V and J genes are TRBV20-1 and TRBJ2-3; no firm D call. Germline CDR1 and CDR2: DFQATT and SNEGSKA (reference sequence). There are 15 residues in the CDR3. Trimming cost V 5 bases and J 1 base, with 16 bases left between them. This CDR3 reads CSAPSPEAGTDTQYF. CDR3 DNA: TGCAGTGCTCCCAGCCCAGAAGCTGGCACAGATACGCAGTATTTT.

This clonotype was counted between two and nine times. The rearrangement uses TRBV9 and TRBJ2-2; perhaps TRBD2 as D (7 bases). The germline V gene has CDR1 SGDLS and CDR2 YYNGEE. This CDR3 has 15 amino acids. V was cut by 1 base and J by 5 bases, with 12 bases left in between. The CDR3 sequence is CASSVRGGQTGELFF. The CDR3 region has the DNA TGTGCCAGCAGCGTAAGGGGGGGCCAAACCGGGGAGCTGTTTTTT.

This clonotype appeared a few times. As DNA, the CDR3 is TGCAGCGTGACACGAGGGGGTGGAGAGACCCAGTACTTC. Its protein is CSVTRGGGETQYF. The V and J genes are TRBV29-1 and TRBJ2-5, with a tentative D call TRBD1 (6 bases). Germline CDR1 SQVTM, CDR2 ANQGSEA. V gave up 6 bases and J gave up 4 bases, with 15 bases separating them. The CDR3 contains 13 residues.

CDR3 sequence reads: CASSSELPSTDTQYF. CDR3 DNA sequence: TGTGCCAGCAGTTCGGAACTACCTAGCACAGATACGCAGTATTTT. The genes are TRBV27 and TRBJ2-3; no definite D call. The CDR3 length is 15 residues. Germline V lookup: CDR1 MNHEY, CDR2 SMNVEV (reference sequence). V lost 4 bases, J lost 0 bases, and 11 bases lay in between.

The chain has TRBV20-1 and TRBJ1-2; possible D gene TRBD1, 5 bases. In germline, CDR1 is DFQATT, CDR2 SNEGSKA (reference sequence). CDR3 size: 13 residues. V dropped 0 bases and J dropped 2 bases, with 7 bases sitting between them. DNA of the CDR3: TGCAGTGCTAGAGACGACAGCAACTATGGCTACACCTTC. Translating gives CSARDDSNYGYTF.

The chain is built from TRBV27 and TRBJ1-5; 8 nucleotides align to TRBD1. J was trimmed by 4 bases and V by 5 bases; bases with no gene match: 4. CDR3 size: 14 residues. Per germline, CDR1 MNHEY and CDR2 SMNVEV (reference sequence). As DNA, the CDR3 is TGTGCCAGCAGTCGACGGACAGGGAATCAGCCCCAGCATTTT. It translates to CASSRRTGNQPQHF.

In its sample, this clonotype was seen a few times. The rearrangement links TRBV20-1 to TRBJ2-2; the match to TRBD1 covers 10 bases. V shed 6 bases and J 3 bases; nucleotides not matched to a gene: 7. The germline CDR1 and CDR2 sequences are DFQATT and SNEGSKA (reference sequence). The CDR3 loop spans 15 amino acids. The CDR3 DNA reads TGCAGTGCGCAACCCGGGACAGGGGACACCGGGGAGCTGTTTTTT. Encoded protein: CSAQPGTGDTGELFF.

This clonotype was observed a few times. The chain recombines TRBV7-8 with TRBJ1-2; tentative D call: TRBD1 (6 bases). V was clipped by 5 bases and J by 4 bases, with 14 bases between them. Germline CDR1 reads SGHVS; CDR2 reads FQNEAQ. The CDR3 is made up of 14 amino acids. CDR3 coding DNA: TGTGCCAGCAGCCCACAGGGCATTCCCTATGGCTACACCTTC. Its protein product is CASSPQGIPYGYTF. The whole variable domain, filled in from reference TRBV7-8 and TRBJ1-2, reads GAGVSQSPRYKVAKRGQDVALRCDPISGHVSLFWYQQALGQGPEFLTYFQNEAQLDKSGLPSDRFFAERPEGSVSTLKIQRTQQEDSAVYLCASSPQGIPYGYTFGSGTRLTVV.

This clonotype was picked up many times. CDR3 residues: CSANHPYGGSYNEQFF. The CDR3 nucleotides are TGCAGTGCGAACCACCCCTACGGGGGCTCCTACAATGAGCAGTTCTTC. V and J are TRBV20-1 and TRBJ2-1, with D possibly TRBD2 on 6 matching bases. The V gene's germline CDR1 is DFQATT and CDR2 SNEGSKA (reference sequence). The CDR3 extends over 16 amino acids. Trimming left V 6 bases short and J 0 bases short, with 18 bases between.